This TCR beta chain was captured by sequencing in a study of cytomegalovirus exposure and HLA in healthy donors. Study-level results: Most TCR sequences were seen very rarely across donors, but some public TCRs occurred in many. Data from an earlier analysis indicated that most TCR beta V segments were productive either about 87% or about 30% of the time.

13 Jbeta primers and 60 Vbeta primers were used for the PCR. TCRdb's table, derived via immunoSEQ multiplex PCR, lists solely in-frame clones and lacks some. Of 90,000 to 140,000 clones in the sample, about four fifths were seen once. This CDR3 has 16 amino acids. Germline V gene lookup returns CDR1 SGHVS and CDR2 FQNEAQ. The V gene end was trimmed by 5 bases and the J gene end by 5 bases; junction bases not matched to a gene: 14. A remark on this clone: Its antigen is undetermined.

The source material was PBMCs. The chain has TRBV7-8 and TRBJ1-1; 7 bases agree with TRBD1. The sequence was collected from a young man in good health and CMV-seronegative. CDR3 region: CASSPDRVGGRTEAFF. The CDR3 DNA sequence: TGTGCCAGCAGCCCAGATAGGGTAGGGGGCCGTACTGAAGCTTTCTTT.